Following are 23 T cell receptor beta chains from one sample sequenced in a study of T-cell memory formation after mild COVID-19. TCRdb analysed the 5' RACE reads with MiXCR anew, one entry per CDR3 protein. The table has 400,000 to 500,000 distinct CDR3 sequences, 20% to 30% seen once; the top ten hold around 8.8%. Specimen: PBMCs or a T cell subset sorted from them (not recorded which). The receptors stem from an adult woman who had mild COVID-19 (a few samples of this study predate the infection). Cell type and time point are not known.

This clonotype has ten or more counts. This rearrangement joins TRBV9 to TRBJ2-5; 7 bases line up with TRBD1. After removal of 4 bases from V and 5 bases from J, the junction contained 11 bases not matched to a gene. The CDR3 is 15 amino acids. Germline values: CDR1 SGDLS, CDR2 YYNGEE. As DNA, the CDR3 is TGTGCCAGCAGCACCAGCTCACAGGGGCAGGAGACCCAGTACTTC. Translation: CASSTSSQGQETQYF.

The chain is built from TRBV18 and TRBJ2-5; a weak D match, TRBD1 (6 bases). The CDR3 contains 18 residues. Trimming shortened V by 2 bases and J by 3 bases, and 22 bases separated the two germline ends. Germline CDR1 KGHSH, CDR2 LQKENI. CDR3 amino acids: CASSPTINREKGKETQYF. Here the CDR3 DNA reads TGTGCCAGCTCACCAACTATTAACAGGGAGAAAGGAAAAGAGACCCAGTACTTC. The full variable domain, completed using reference TRBV18 and TRBJ2-5, is NAGVMQNPRHLVRRRGQEARLRCSPMKGHSHVYWYRQLPEEGLKFMVYLQKENIIDESGMPKERFSAEFPKEGPSILRIQQVVRGDSAAYFCASSPTINREKGKETQYFGPGTRLLVL.

This chain links TRBV4-2 with TRBJ2-1; 10 nucleotides line up with TRBD2. In germline, CDR1 is LGHNA, CDR2 YNFKEQ. V lost 0 bases to trimming and J lost 5 bases; unmatched junction nucleotides: 16. The CDR3 loop spans 20 amino acids. The CDR3 region is CASSQDWASGSSTLHNEQFF. The DNA for the CDR3 is TGTGCCAGCAGCCAAGACTGGGCTAGCGGGAGTAGCACACTCCACAATGAGCAGTTCTTC.

This rearrangement joins TRBV6-1 to TRBJ1-5; D is undetermined. Trimming cost V 3 bases and J 1 base, with 10 bases left between them. The CDR3 spans 15 residues. Germline CDR1 and CDR2: MNHNS and SASEGT. The CDR3 protein is CASSELQQSNQPQHF. The CDR3 DNA is TGTGCCAGCAGTGAGTTGCAACAGAGCAATCAGCCCCAGCATTTT.

The chain employs TRBV7-7 and TRBJ2-2; no firm D call. The CDR3 sequence is 13 residues long. CDR1 is SSHAT, CDR2 FNYEAQ, per germline (reference sequence). Trimming took off 4 bases at V and 5 bases at J, with 8 bases between the two ends. The CDR3 DNA reads TGTGCCAGCAGCTACGGGCATACCGGGGAGCTGTTTTTT. Amino acid sequence: CASSYGHTGELFF.

The chain recombines TRBV6-1 with TRBJ1-5; D is uncertain. V dropped 0 bases and J dropped 0 bases, with 12 bases sitting between them. Germline loops: CDR1 MNHNS, CDR2 SASEGT. The CDR3 is made up of 17 amino acids. In DNA form, the CDR3 reads TGTGCCAGCAGTGAAGCGCGGCAGACTTATAGCAATCAGCCCCAGCATTTT. As protein: CASSEARQTYSNQPQHF.

The genes are TRBV19 and TRBJ1-4, with a weak D call TRBD1 (5 bases). CDR1 and CDR2 from the germline V gene are LNHDA and SQIVND (reference sequence). The CDR3 spans 14 residues. The V end was cut by 5 bases, the J end by 5 bases, with 12 bases between. The CDR3 loop is CASSEGPSNEKLFF. CDR3 nucleotides: TGTGCCAGTAGTGAGGGACCGTCCAATGAAAAACTGTTTTTT.

The gene calls are TRBV14 and TRBJ2-7; D gene unclear. CDR1 and CDR2 (germline): SGHDN, FVKESK. The CDR3 consists of 13 residues. V was clipped by 4 bases and J by 3 bases, with 10 bases between them. In nucleotides, the CDR3 is TGTGCCAGCAGCCCCCCCGCCGTCTACGAGCAGTACTTC. Protein: CASSPPAVYEQYF.

This clonotype was counted only a few times. This chain joins TRBV7-9 and TRBJ2-6; unclear D gene. The CDR3 consists of 11 residues. Germline lookup yields CDR1 SEHNR and CDR2 FQNEAQ (reference sequence). Trimming left V 9 bases short and J 6 bases short, with 6 bases between. CDR3 bases: TGTGCCAGTCGGCCGGCCAACGTCCTGACTTTC. Its translation is CASRPANVLTF.

This clonotype was found a few times. The genes are TRBV21-1 and TRBJ2-3. TRBV21-1 is given as a pseudogene. The CDR3 loop spans 17 amino acids. The CDR3 sequence is CASSKLNSNYGTDTQYF. The DNA of the CDR3 is TGTGCCAGCAGCAAATTAAACTCCAACTACGGCACAGATACGCAGTATTTT.

The V gene is TRBV3-1, the J gene TRBJ1-1; D gene unclear. This CDR3 region has 13 residues. Per the germline V gene, CDR1 is LGHDT and CDR2 is YNNKEL (reference sequence). V lost 0 bases, J lost 9 bases, and 11 bases lay in between. This CDR3 is CASSQDWGEKAFF. The CDR3 DNA reads as TGTGCCAGCAGCCAAGATTGGGGAGAGAAAGCTTTCTTT.

The gene calls are TRBV7-9 and TRBJ2-1, with TRBD1 matching over 9 bases. CDR1 and CDR2 from the germline V gene are SEHNR and FQNEAQ (reference sequence). CDR3 length: 13 residues. The junction had 2 bases not matched to a gene; V was cut back by 3 bases and J by 8 bases. In DNA, the CDR3 is TGTGCCAGCAGCTTCACAGGGGGCGATGAGCAGTTCTTC. Translating it yields CASSFTGGDEQFF.

The chain couples TRBV20-1 to TRBJ2-5; maybe TRBD2 (7 bases). V shed 1 base and J shed 4 bases, with 10 bases lying between them. Germline assignment: CDR1 DFQATT and CDR2 SNEGSKA (reference sequence). There are 13 residues in the CDR3. CDR3 sequence (DNA): TGCAGTGCTAGAGTGGGGGGGCGAGAGACCCAGTACTTC. Its translation: CSARVGGRETQYF.

The J gene is TRBJ1-4, the V gene TRBV5-1; no clear D. The CDR3 has 16 residues. Trimming pared 0 bases from V and 2 bases from J, leaving 11 bases between. Germline-derived CDR1 and CDR2 are SGHRS and YFSETQ. CDR3 protein: CASSLGIESTNEKLFF. The CDR3 coding sequence is TGCGCCAGCAGCTTGGGAATCGAGAGTACTAATGAAAAACTGTTTTTT.

J is TRBJ1-6 and V is TRBV20-1; D possibly corresponds to TRBD1 (6 bases). CDR1 is DFQATT, CDR2 SNEGSKA, per germline (reference sequence). Trimming removed 2 bases from V and 7 bases from J, with 21 bases in between. This CDR3 has 17 amino acids. This CDR3 reads CSARPPDRGAGNSPLHF. The CDR3 nucleotides are TGCAGTGCTAGACCCCCCGACCGGGGGGCCGGAAATTCACCCCTCCACTTT.

The V call is TRBV12-5, the J call TRBJ2-1; D is perhaps TRBD1 (6 bases). CDR1 and CDR2 (germline): LGHNT, FRNRAP. V gave up 2 bases and J gave up 4 bases, with 18 bases separating them. CDR3 length: 17 amino acids. CDR3 in amino acids: CASGLTTTGLIYNEQFF. The CDR3 DNA follows: TGTGCTAGTGGTTTGACCACGACAGGACTGATTTACAATGAGCAGTTCTTC. Using reference TRBV12-5 and TRBJ2-1 for the parts outside the CDR3, the full variable domain is DARVTQTPRHKVTEMGQEVTMRCQPILGHNTVFWYRQTMMQGLELLAYFRNRAPLDDSGMPKDRFSAEMPDATLATLKIQPSEPRDSAVYFCASGLTTTGLIYNEQFFGPGTRLTVL.

The V gene is TRBV7-2, the J gene TRBJ1-1, with 10 nucleotides matching TRBD1. J lost 6 bases, V lost 1 base, and 5 bases had no gene match. CDR3 length equals 15 residues. CDR1 is SGHTA, CDR2 FQGNSA, per germline. CDR3 residues: CASSLGQGASAEAFF. The CDR3 DNA reads TGTGCCAGCAGCTTAGGACAGGGGGCGTCGGCTGAAGCTTTCTTT.

In this sample, this clonotype turned up a few times. The chain uses TRBV9 and TRBJ2-1, with TRBD2 matching 11 bases. Germline CDR1 reads SGDLS; CDR2 reads YYNGEE. The J segment lost 4 bases and the V segment lost 0 bases, leaving 9 bases of the junction unmatched. This CDR3 comprises 18 residues. CDR3 in amino acids: CASSVEVTSGGRYNEQFF. The DNA of the CDR3 is TGTGCCAGCAGCGTAGAGGTAACTAGCGGGGGCCGGTACAATGAGCAGTTCTTC.

The chain uses TRBV5-4 and TRBJ2-2, with a weak D call TRBD1 (6 bases). This CDR3 comprises 13 residues. Germline V gives CDR1 SGHNT, CDR2 YYREEE (reference sequence). Trimming took off 4 bases at V and 7 bases at J, with 11 bases between the two ends. The CDR3 sequence: CASSPTGNGELFF. The CDR3 bases are TGTGCCAGCAGCCCCACAGGGAACGGGGAGCTGTTTTTT.

This clonotype was seen a handful of times. This sequence joins TRBV25-1 and TRBJ1-2; no clear D gene. The CDR3 extends over 15 amino acids. Germline V gene lookup returns CDR1 MGHDK and CDR2 SYGVNS. V was trimmed by 2 bases and J by 5 bases, leaving 15 bases between them. CDR3 region: CASSEVSEVLYGYTF. The DNA for the CDR3 is TGTGCCAGCAGTGAAGTTTCAGAAGTGCTTTATGGCTACACCTTC.

This clonotype was picked up a small number of times. V is TRBV7-9 and J is TRBJ2-7, with 10 bases matching TRBD1. CDR1 and CDR2 from the germline V gene are SEHNR and FQNEAQ (reference sequence). V gave up 1 base and J gave up 4 bases; unmatched junction bases: 7. The CDR3 is 16 residues long. The CDR3 coding sequence is TGTGCCAGCAGCTTAGGCGGACAGGGGGAAGATTACGAGCAGTACTTC. This gives the protein CASSLGGQGEDYEQYF.

This clonotype appeared a few times. V usage is TRBV27 and J usage is TRBJ1-2, with D perhaps TRBD1 (6 bases). From germline, CDR1 is MNHEY and CDR2 SMNVEV (reference sequence). Trimming left V 8 bases short and J 8 bases short, with 12 bases between. This CDR3 has 11 amino acids. The CDR3 sequence: CASATGGGYTF. The CDR3 DNA reads TGTGCCAGCGCGACAGGCGGGGGCTACACCTTC.

The V and J genes are TRBV6-5 and TRBJ2-7; 7 positions match TRBD2. This CDR3 is built from 17 residues. Germline-derived CDR1 and CDR2 are MNHEY and SVGAGI. Trimming removed 0 bases from V and 3 bases from J; junction bases left unmatched: 11. Here the CDR3 reads CASSYSKRGGGIYEQYF. The CDR3 DNA is TGTGCCAGCAGTTACTCTAAAAGAGGCGGGGGAATCTACGAGCAGTACTTC.